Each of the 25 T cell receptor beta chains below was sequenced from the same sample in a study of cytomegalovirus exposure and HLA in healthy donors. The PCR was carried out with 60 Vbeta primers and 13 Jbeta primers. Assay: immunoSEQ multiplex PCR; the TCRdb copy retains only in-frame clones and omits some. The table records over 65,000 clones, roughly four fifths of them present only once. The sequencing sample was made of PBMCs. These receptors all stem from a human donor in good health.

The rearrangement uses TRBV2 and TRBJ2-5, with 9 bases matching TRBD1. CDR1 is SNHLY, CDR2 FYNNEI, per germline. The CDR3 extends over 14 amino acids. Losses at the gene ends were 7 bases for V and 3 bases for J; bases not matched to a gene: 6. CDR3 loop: CASTDGTGKETQYF. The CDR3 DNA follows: TGTGCCAGCACCGATGGGACAGGGAAAGAGACCCAGTACTTC.

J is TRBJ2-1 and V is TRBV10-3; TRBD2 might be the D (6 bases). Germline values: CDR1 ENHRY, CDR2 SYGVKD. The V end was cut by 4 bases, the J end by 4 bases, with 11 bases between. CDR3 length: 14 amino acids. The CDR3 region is CAISVPSGYNEQFF. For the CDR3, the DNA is TGTGCCATCAGTGTCCCCAGCGGGTACAATGAGCAGTTCTTC.

The CDR3 sequence is CSGGQPNSPLHF. CDR3 bases: TGTTCTGGAGGACAGCCAAATTCACCCCTCCACTTT. This rearrangement joins TRBV30 to TRBJ1-6, with D possibly being TRBD1 (6 bases). This CDR3 is built from 12 residues. Germline V gene lookup returns CDR1 GTSNPN and CDR2 SVGIG (reference sequence).

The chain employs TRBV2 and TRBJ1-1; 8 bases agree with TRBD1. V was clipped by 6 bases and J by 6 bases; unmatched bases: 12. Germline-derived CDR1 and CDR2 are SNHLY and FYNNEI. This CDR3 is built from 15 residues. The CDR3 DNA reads TGTGCCAGCAGCGCTCCTAGGACAGGGCTCTCTGAAGCTTTCTTT. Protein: CASSAPRTGLSEAFF.

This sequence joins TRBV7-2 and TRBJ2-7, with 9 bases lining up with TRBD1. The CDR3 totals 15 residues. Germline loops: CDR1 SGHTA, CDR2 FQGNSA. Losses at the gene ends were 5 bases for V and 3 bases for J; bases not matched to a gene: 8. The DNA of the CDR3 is TGTGCCAGCAGCCCTCCGGGACAGGGCTTCTACGAGCAGTACTTC. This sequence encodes CASSPPGQGFYEQYF.

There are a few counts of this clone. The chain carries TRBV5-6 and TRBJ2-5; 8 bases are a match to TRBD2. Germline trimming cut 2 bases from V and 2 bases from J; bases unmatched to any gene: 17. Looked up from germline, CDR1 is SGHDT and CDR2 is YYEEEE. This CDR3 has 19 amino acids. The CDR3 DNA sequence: TGTGCCAGCAGCTTCACAACAAGCGGGAGTTACGGGGAACAAGAGACCCAGTACTTC. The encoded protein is CASSFTTSGSYGEQETQYF.

Here the CDR3 reads CASSSRRGVAYEQYF. The DNA for the CDR3 is TGTGCCAGCAGTTCTAGGAGGGGTGTAGCCTACGAGCAGTACTTC. J is TRBJ2-7 and V is TRBV28, with a weak D call TRBD2 (6 bases). CDR1 and CDR2 (germline): MDHEN, SYDVKM. V was clipped by 4 bases and J by 2 bases, with 15 bases between them. The CDR3 is 15 residues long. Complete variable domain (other parts from reference TRBV28 and TRBJ2-7): DVKVTQSSRYLVKRTGEKVFLECVQDMDHENMFWYRQDPGLGLRLIYFSYDVKMKEKGDIPEGYSVSREKKERFSLILESASTNQTSMYLCASSSRRGVAYEQYFGPGTRLTVT.

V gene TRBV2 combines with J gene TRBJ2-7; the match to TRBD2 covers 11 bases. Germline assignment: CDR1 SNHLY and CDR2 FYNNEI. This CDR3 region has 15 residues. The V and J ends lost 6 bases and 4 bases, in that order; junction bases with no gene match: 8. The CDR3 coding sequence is TGTGCCAGCAGCGTTAGCGGGGGGGCCGGGTACGAGCAGTACTTC. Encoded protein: CASSVSGGAGYEQYF.

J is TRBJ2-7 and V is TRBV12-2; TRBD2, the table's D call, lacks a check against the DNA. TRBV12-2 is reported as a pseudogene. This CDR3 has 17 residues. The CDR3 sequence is CASRLGSGHKGTYEQYF. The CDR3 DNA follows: TGTGCAAGTCGCTTAGGGTCGGGGCATAAGGGGACTTACGAGCAGTACTTC.

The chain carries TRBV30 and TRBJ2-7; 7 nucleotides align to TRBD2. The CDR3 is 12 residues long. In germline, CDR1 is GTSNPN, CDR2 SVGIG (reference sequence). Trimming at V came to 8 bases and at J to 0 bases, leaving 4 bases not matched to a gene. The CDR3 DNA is TGTGCCCTCGGGAGGAGCTCCTACGAGCAGTACTTC. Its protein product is CALGRSSYEQYF.

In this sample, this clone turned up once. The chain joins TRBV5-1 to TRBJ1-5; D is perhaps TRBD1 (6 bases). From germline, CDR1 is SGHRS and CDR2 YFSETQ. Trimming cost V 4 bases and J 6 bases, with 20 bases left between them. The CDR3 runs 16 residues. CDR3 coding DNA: TGCGCCAGCAGCCCCGACGACAGGTTCAGTGGTCAGCCCCAGCATTTT. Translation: CASSPDDRFSGQPQHF.

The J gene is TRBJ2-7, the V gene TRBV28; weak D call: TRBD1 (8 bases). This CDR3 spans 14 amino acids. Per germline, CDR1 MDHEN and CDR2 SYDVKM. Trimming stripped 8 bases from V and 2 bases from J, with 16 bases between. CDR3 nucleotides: TGTGCCAGCGGCCGAGCGGGACAGGCCTACGAGCAGTACTTC. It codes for CASGRAGQAYEQYF.

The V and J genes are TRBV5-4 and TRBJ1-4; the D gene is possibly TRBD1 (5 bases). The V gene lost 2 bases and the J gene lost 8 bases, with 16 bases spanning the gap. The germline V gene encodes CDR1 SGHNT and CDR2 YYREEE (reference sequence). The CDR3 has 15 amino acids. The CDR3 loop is CASSFGGSRSEKLFF. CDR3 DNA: TGTGCCAGCAGCTTTGGGGGGTCGCGTTCGGAAAAACTGTTTTTT.

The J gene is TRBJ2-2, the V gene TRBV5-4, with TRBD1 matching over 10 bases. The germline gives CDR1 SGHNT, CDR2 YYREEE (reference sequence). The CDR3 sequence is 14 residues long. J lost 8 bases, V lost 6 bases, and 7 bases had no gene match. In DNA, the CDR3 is TGTGCCAGCACCCAGACAGGGGGCCCAGGGGAGCTGTTTTTT. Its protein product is CASTQTGGPGELFF.

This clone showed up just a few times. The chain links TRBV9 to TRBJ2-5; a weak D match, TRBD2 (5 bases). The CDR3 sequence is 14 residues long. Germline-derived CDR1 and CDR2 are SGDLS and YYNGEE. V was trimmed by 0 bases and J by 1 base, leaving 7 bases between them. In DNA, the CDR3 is TGTGCCAGCAGCGTAGCCGGGGTCCAAGAGACCCAGTACTTC. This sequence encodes CASSVAGVQETQYF.

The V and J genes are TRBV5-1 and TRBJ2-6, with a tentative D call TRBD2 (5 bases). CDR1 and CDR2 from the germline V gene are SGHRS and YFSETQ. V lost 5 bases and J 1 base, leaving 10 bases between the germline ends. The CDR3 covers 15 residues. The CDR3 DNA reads TGCGCCAGCAGACCACTAGGTTCTGGGGCCAACGTCCTGACTTTC. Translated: CASRPLGSGANVLTF.

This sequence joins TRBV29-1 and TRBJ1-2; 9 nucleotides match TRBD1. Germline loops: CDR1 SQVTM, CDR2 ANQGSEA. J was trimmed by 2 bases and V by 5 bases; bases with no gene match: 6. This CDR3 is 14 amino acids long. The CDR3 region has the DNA TGCAGCGTTACCGGGACAGGGAGAAACTATGGCTACACCTTC. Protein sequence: CSVTGTGRNYGYTF. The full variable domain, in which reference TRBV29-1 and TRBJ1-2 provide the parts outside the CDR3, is SAVISQKPSRDICQRGTSLTIQCQVDSQVTMMFWYRQQPGQSLTLIATANQGSEATYESGFVIDKFPISRPNLTFSTLTVSNMSPEDSSIYLCSVTGTGRNYGYTFGSGTRLTVV.

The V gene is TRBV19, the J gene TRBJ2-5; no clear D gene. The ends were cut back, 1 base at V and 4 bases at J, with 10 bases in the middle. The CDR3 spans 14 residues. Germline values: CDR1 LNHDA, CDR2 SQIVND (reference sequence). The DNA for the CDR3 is TGTGCCAGTAGTATAGGTCCCCCTCGAGAGACCCAGTACTTC. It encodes CASSIGPPRETQYF.

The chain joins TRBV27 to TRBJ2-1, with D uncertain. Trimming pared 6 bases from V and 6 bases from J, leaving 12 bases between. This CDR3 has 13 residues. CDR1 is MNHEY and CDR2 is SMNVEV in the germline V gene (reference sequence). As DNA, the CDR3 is TGTGCCAGCAGCCCCCTAGATACCAATGAGCAGTTCTTC. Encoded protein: CASSPLDTNEQFF.

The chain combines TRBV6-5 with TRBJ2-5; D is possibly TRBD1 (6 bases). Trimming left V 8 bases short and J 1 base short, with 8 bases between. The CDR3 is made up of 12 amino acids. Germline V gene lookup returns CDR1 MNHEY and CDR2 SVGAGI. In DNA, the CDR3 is TGTGCCAGCCACAGGGTCCAAGAGACCCAGTACTTC. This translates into CASHRVQETQYF.

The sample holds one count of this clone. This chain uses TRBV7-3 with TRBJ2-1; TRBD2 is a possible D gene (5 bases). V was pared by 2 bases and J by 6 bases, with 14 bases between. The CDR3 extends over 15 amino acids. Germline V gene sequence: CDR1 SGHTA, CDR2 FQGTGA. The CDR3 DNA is TGTGCCAGCAGCTTAGAGAGGGCGTTGGGCAATGAGCAGTTCTTC. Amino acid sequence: CASSLERALGNEQFF.

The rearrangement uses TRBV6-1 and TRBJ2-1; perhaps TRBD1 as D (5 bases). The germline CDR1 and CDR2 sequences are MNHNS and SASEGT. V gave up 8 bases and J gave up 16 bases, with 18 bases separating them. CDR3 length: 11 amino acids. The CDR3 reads CASPTGRVQFF. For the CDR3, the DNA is TGTGCCAGCCCTACGGGCAGGGTTCAATTCTTC.

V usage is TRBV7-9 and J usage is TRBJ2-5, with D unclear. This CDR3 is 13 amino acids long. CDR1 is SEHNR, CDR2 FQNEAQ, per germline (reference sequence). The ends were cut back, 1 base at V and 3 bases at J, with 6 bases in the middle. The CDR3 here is CASSLVPKETQYF. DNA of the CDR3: TGTGCCAGCAGCTTAGTACCTAAAGAGACCCAGTACTTC.

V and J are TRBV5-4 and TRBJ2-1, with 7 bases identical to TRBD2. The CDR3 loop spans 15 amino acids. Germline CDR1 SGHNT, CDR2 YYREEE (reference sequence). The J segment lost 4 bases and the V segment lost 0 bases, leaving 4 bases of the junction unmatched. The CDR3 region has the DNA TGTGCCAGCAGCTTGGCTGGGAGGGTGTACAATGAGCAGTTCTTC. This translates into CASSLAGRVYNEQFF.

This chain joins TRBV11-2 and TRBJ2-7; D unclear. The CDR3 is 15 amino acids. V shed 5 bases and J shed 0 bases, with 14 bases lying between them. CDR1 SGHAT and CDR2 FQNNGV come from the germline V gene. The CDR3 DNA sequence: TGTGCCAGCAGCGAATTGCCAGGCCTCTCCTACGAGCAGTACTTC. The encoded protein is CASSELPGLSYEQYF. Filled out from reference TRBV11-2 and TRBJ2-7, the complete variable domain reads EAGVAQSPRYKIIEKRQSVAFWCNPISGHATLYWYQQILGQGPKLLIQFQNNGVVDDSQLPKDRFSAERLKGVDSTLKIQPAKLEDSAVYLCASSELPGLSYEQYFGPGTRLTVT.